This T cell receptor beta chain originates from a study of cytomegalovirus exposure and HLA in healthy donors. In the study overall: Samples from HLA-typed donors yielded about 85 million unique TCRs in an early data release. Study outcomes and limitations: In vitro work confirmed that three CMV-associated chains recognize CMV antigens. The study put 150 to 200 TCR beta chains on its list as cytomegalovirus-associated.

The sample holds a few counts of this clone. What it recognizes is unknown. It was with 60 Vbeta and 13 Jbeta primers that the PCR ran. Authors' processing steps: Approximately 11 million of around 85 million unique TCR beta chains were shared, per a later count. Libraries were prepared by immunoSEQ multiplex PCR; TCRdb keeps only in-frame clonotypes and omits some of them. The DNA gave D and trimming, while V, J and clone size come from that table. The sample lists about 200,000 clones, 80% to 85% seen once, with approximately 2.5% in the top ten. This sequence was found in a woman between 40 and 55 years old in good health and CMV-seronegative. Specimen: PBMCs.

CDR3 nucleotide sequence: TGTGCCAGCAGCCCTTCGGGGGGAGGGTTGCATGAAAAACTGTTTTTT. This sequence encodes CASSPSGGGLHEKLFF. The rearrangement uses TRBV7-8 and TRBJ1-4, with D tentatively TRBD1 (5 bases). CDR1 is SGHVS, CDR2 FQNEAQ, per germline. The CDR3 has 16 residues. Between the trimmed V and J ends, which lost 5 bases and 6 bases, there was a span of 19 bases.